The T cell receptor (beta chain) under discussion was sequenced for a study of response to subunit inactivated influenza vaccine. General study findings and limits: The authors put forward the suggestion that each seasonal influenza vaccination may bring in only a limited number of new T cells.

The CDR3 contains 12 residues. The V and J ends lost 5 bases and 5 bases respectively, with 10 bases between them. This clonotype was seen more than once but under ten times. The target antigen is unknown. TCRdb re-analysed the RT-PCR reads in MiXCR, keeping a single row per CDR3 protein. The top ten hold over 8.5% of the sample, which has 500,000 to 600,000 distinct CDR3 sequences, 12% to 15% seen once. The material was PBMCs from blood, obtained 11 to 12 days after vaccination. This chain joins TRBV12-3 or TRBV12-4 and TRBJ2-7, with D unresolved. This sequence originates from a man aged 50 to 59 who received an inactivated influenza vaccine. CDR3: CASSHGRHEQYF. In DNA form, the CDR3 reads TGTGCCAGCAGTCATGGACGCCACGAGCAGTACTTC.